Below, one T cell receptor (beta chain) is given with its context. This specimen comes from a study of blood T cell repertoires in COVID-19. With 8 bases removed from V and 7 bases from J, the gap between germline ends came to 17 bases. Germline CDR1 MDHEN, CDR2 SYDVKM. CDR3 length equals 13 residues. Some clones are missing from TCRdb's copy, which holds only in-frame ones; the method was immunoSEQ multiplex PCR. Of roughly 300,000 clones listed, around 87% are singletons. The chain uses TRBV28 and TRBJ1-2; perhaps TRBD1 as D (5 bases). Material: peripheral blood. The receptor was derived from a woman aged 45-65 years who had recovered from COVID-19. The CDR3 DNA sequence: TGTGCCAGCGAAGGGGACTGGACCGGTGGCTACACCTTC. This encodes CASEGDWTGGYTF.